The clone carrying this T cell receptor (beta chain) appeared many times. Its matching antigen is unknown. The library came from three nested PCR rounds adapted from ARM-PCR protocols. TCRdb re-derived calls from the multiplex PCR reads in MiXCR, one entry per CDR3 protein. The sample yields 100,000 or so distinct CDR3 sequences, 75% to 85% seen once. This sample's RNA came from whole unsorted tissue. The normal lung tissue was taken more than 3 cm from the tumor edge. The V segment lost 6 bases and the J segment 2 bases; nucleotides outside the gene matches: 10. This CDR3 has 16 residues. Germline CDR1 DFQATT, CDR2 SNEGSKA (reference sequence). This sample was taken from a study of tumor and adjacent non-tumor tissue in lung cancer. Looking at the study overall: Histology: around 13 adenocarcinoma, a couple of squamous cell carcinoma, 1 small cell lung cancer. The patients, 10 men and about 5 women, were about 31 to 76 with stage I to III disease. Study-wide points: Top 100 clones took a larger repertoire share in normal lung.

Sequencing was carried out using distant non-tumor lung tissue. The chain carries TRBV20-1 and TRBJ2-7; 13 bases line up with TRBD2. This TCR was recovered from a man between 60 and 75 years old with small cell lung cancer. The CDR3 DNA sequence: TGCAGTGCAACAGGACTAGCGGGGGTAATCCCCTACGAGCAGTACTTC. Its translation is CSATGLAGVIPYEQYF.